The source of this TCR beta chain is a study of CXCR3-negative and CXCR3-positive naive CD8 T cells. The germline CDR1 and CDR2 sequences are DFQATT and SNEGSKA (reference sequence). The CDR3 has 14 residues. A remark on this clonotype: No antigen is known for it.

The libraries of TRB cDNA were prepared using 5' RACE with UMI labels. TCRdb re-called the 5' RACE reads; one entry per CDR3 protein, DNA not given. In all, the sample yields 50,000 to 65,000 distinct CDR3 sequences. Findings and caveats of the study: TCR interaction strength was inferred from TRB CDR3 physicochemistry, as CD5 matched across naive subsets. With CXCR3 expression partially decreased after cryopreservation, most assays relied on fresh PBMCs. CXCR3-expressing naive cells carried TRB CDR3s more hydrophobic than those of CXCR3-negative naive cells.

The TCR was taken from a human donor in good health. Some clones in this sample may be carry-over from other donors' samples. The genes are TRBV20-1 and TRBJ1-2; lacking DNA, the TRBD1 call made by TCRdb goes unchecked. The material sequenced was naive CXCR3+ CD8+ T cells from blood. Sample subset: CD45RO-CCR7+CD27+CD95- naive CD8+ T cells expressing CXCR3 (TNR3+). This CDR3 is CSASSFQGARSYTF.